This is a list of T cell receptor beta chains from one sample in a study of OX40 agonist ivuxolimab in advanced cancers. Data came from immunoSEQ multiplex PCR; TCRdb stores just in-frame clones and leaves some out. The repertoire holds approximately 64,000 clones, with about 88% as singletons. Sequenced here: CD4+ or CD8+ T cells sorted from blood, sampled in a trial of the OX40 agonist ivuxolimab. Receptors were obtained from an adult with an advanced solid tumor such as melanoma, head and neck, liver or kidney cancer. Both conserved end residues are part of each CDR3. Each record gives: clone size, D gene, J gene, V gene, CDR3 protein, CDR3 DNA. D genes are given only for firm matches. The size field is filled for only some rows; it gives once, few, many or a size class.

NA | NA | TRBJ2-2 | TRBV10-3 | CAISETGKTGELFF | TGTGCCATCAGTGAGACAGGGAAGACCGGGGAGCTGTTTTTT
NA | NA | TRBJ1-2 | TRBV29-1 | CSAQRAAYGYTF | TGCAGCGCCCAACGGGCGGCCTATGGCTACACCTTC
NA | NA | TRBJ2-5 | TRBV7-9 | CASSLWGKETQYF | TGTGCCAGCAGCTTATGGGGTAAAGAGACCCAGTACTTC
NA | NA | TRBJ2-3 | TRBV5-1 | CASSLEALRSTDTQYF | TGCGCCAGCAGCTTGGAGGCTTTGAGGAGCACAGATACGCAGTATTTT
few | NA | TRBJ2-2 | TRBV19 | CASSRTVAGELFF | TGTGCCAGTAGTAGGACTGTCGCCGGGGAGCTGTTTTTT
NA | NA | TRBJ2-7 | TRBV27 | CASSLGTNPRQQYF | TGTGCCAGCAGTTTGGGGACCAACCCTCGTCAGCAGTACTTC
few | TRBD2 | TRBJ2-1 | TRBV30 | CAWDVGGGYNEQFF | TGTGCCTGGGACGTCGGCGGGGGGTATAATGAGCAGTTCTTC
NA | TRBD1 | TRBJ2-5 | TRBV6-6 | CASSALPGQGKETQYF | TGTGCCAGCAGTGCTCTACCGGGACAGGGAAAAGAGACCCAGTACTTC
NA | NA | TRBJ2-1 | TRBV6-6 | CASRRTWNEQFF | TGTGCCAGCAGGCGGACTTGGAATGAGCAGTTCTTC
NA | TRBD1 | TRBJ2-1 | TRBV7-3 | CASSLRETGLHNEQFF | TGTGCCAGCAGCTTACGTGAGACAGGGCTCCACAATGAGCAGTTCTTC
NA | NA | TRBJ2-2 | TRBV14 | CASSRTRGAGELFF | TGTGCCAGCAGCCGAACTAGGGGGGCCGGGGAGCTGTTTTTT
few | NA | TRBJ2-1 | TRBV28 | CASSGPGTPGRDEQFF | TGTGCCAGCAGTGGACCCGGGACTCCCGGTAGGGATGAGCAGTTCTTC
NA | TRBD1 | TRBJ2-1 | TRBV4-1 | CASSQGEGQGLVNEQFF | TGCGCCAGCAGCCAAGGGGAAGGACAGGGGTTAGTTAATGAGCAGTTCTTC
NA | TRBD1 | TRBJ1-1 | TRBV11-2 | CASSLVGGQGGTEAFF | TGTGCCAGCAGCTTAGTAGGGGGACAGGGGGGCACTGAAGCTTTCTTT
NA | NA | TRBJ1-2 | TRBV7-9 | CASSLGSGPRYYGYTF | TGTGCCAGCAGCTTAGGTTCGGGCCCGAGATACTATGGCTACACCTTC
once | NA | TRBJ1-4 | TRBV2 | CATEQGPNEKLFF | TGTGCCACCGAACAGGGACCTAATGAAAAACTGTTTTTT
NA | NA | TRBJ1-6 | TRBV11-2 | CASSSTVYNSPLHF | TGTGCCAGCAGCTCGACAGTTTATAATTCACCCCTCCACTTT
NA | NA | TRBJ2-1 | TRBV11-2 | CASTSQPYNEQFF | TGTGCCAGTACTAGTCAACCCTACAATGAGCAGTTCTTC
NA | NA | TRBJ1-5 | TRBV6-5 | CASSSGIQPQHF | TGTGCCAGCAGCTCCGGGATTCAGCCCCAGCATTTT
NA | NA | TRBJ1-1 | TRBV7-9 | CASSLVGVEGEAFF | TGTGCCAGCAGCTTAGTGGGAGTTGAGGGAGAAGCTTTCTTT